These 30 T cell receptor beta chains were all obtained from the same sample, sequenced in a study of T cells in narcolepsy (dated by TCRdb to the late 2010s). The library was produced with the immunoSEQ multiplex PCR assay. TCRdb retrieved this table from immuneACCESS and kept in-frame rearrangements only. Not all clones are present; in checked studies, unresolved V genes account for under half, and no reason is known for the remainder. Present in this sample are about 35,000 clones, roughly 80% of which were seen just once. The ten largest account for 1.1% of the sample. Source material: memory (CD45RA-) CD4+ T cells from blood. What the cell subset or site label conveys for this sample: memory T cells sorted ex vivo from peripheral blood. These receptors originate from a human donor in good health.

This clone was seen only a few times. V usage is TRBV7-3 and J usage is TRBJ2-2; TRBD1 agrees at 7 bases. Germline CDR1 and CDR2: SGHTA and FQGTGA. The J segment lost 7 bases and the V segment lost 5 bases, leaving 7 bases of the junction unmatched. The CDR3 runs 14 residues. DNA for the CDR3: TGTGCCAGCAGCCAAAGACAGGGCTTCGGGGAGCTGTTTTTT. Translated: CASSQRQGFGELFF. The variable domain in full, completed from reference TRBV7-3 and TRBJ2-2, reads GAGVSQTPSNKVTEKGKYVELRCDPISGHTALYWYRQSLGQGPEFLIYFQGTGAADDSGLPNDRFFAVRPEGSVSTLKIQRTERGDSAVYLCASSQRQGFGELFFGEGSRLTVL.

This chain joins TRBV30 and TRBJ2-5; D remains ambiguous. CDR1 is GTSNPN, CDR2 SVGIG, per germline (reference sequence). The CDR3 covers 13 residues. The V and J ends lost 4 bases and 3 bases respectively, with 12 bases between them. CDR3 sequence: CAWTPGLKETQYF. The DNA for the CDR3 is TGTGCCTGGACTCCGGGCCTTAAAGAGACCCAGTACTTC.

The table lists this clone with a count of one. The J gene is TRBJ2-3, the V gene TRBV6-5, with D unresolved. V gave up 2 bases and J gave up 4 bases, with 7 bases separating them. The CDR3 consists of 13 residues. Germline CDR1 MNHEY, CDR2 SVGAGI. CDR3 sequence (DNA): TGTGCCAGCAGTTACCTGACGGCAGATACGCAGTATTTT. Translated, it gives CASSYLTADTQYF.

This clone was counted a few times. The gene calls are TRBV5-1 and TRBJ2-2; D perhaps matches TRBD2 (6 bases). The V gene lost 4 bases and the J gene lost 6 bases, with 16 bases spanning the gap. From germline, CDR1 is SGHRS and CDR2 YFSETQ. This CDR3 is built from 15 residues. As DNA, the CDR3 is TGCGCCAGCAGCCCCGGGACTTTAGACCCCGGGGAGCTGTTTTTT. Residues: CASSPGTLDPGELFF.

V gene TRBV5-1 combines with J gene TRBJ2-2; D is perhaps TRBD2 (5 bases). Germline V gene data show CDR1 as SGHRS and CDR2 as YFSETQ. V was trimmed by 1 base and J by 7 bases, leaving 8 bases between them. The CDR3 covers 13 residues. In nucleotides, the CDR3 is TGCGCCAGCAGCTTGCTAGCCCTCGGGGAGCTGTTTTTT. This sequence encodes CASSLLALGELFF.

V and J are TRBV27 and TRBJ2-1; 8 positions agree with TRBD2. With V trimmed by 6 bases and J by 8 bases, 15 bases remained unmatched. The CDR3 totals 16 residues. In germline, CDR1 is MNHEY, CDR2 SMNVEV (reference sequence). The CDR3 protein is CASSQYAGTRGDEQFF. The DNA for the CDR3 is TGTGCCAGCAGCCAATATGCCGGGACTAGGGGCGATGAGCAGTTCTTC.

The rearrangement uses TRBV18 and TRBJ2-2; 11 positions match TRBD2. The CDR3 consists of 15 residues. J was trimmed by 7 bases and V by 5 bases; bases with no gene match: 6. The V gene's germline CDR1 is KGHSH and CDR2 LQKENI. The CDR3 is CASSTGLAAGGELFF. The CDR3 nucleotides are TGTGCCAGCTCAACGGGACTAGCGGCGGGCGGGGAGCTGTTTTTT.

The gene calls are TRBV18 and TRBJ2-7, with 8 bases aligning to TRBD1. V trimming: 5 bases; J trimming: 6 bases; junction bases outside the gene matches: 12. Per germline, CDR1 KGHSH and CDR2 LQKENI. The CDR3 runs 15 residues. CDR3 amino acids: CASSATGALKGEQYF. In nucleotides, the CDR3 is TGTGCCAGCTCAGCGACAGGGGCCCTAAAGGGCGAGCAGTACTTC.

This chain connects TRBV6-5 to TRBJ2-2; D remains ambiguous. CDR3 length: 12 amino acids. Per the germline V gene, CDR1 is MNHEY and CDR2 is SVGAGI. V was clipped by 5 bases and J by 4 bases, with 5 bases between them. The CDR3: CASSGVTGELFF. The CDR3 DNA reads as TGTGCCAGCAGTGGCGTCACCGGGGAGCTGTTTTTT.

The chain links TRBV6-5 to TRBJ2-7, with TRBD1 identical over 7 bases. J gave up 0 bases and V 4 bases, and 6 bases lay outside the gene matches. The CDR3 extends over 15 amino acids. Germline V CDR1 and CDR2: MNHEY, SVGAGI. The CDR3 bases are TGTGCCAGCAGTTCCGGGACAGAGGCCTCCTACGAGCAGTACTTC. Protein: CASSSGTEASYEQYF.

CDR3 in amino acids: CASSQDTQGAHIQPQHF. In nucleotides, the CDR3 is TGTGCCAGCAGCCAAGATACCCAGGGGGCGCATATTCAGCCCCAGCATTTT. The rearrangement uses TRBV4-2 and TRBJ1-5; 8 bases align to TRBD1. CDR1 and CDR2 from the germline V gene are LGHNA and YNFKEQ. With V trimmed by 0 bases and J by 6 bases, 10 bases remained unmatched. CDR3 size: 17 residues.

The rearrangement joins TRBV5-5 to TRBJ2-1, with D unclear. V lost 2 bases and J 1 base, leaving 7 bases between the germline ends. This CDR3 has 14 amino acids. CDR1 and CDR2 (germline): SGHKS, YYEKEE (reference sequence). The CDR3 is CASSFPESYNEQFF. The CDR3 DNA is TGTGCCAGCAGCTTCCCTGAGTCCTACAATGAGCAGTTCTTC.

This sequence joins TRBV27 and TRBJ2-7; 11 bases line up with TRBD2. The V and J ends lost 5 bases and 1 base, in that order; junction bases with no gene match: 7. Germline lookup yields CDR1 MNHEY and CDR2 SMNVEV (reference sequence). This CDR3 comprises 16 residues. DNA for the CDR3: TGTGCCAGCAGTCCTAGACTAGCGGGGACTTCCTACGAGCAGTACTTC. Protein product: CASSPRLAGTSYEQYF.

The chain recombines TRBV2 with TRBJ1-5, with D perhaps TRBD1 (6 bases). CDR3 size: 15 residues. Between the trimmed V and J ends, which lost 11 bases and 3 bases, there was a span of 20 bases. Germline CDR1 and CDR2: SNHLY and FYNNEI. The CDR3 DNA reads TGTGCCTCCCAACGACAGGCCCTGGACAATCAGCCCCAGCATTTT. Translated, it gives CASQRQALDNQPQHF.

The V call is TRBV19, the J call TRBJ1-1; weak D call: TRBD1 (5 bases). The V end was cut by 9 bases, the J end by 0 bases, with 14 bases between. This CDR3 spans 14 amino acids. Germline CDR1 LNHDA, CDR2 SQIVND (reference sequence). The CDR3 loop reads CASEEGTMNTEAFF. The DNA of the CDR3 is TGTGCCAGCGAGGAGGGGACGATGAACACTGAAGCTTTCTTT.

CDR3 amino acids: CASSQDYGTGELFF. The CDR3 DNA sequence: TGCGCCAGCAGCCAAGATTACGGCACCGGGGAGCTGTTTTTT. The chain joins TRBV4-3 to TRBJ2-2; D is unclear. Looked up from germline, CDR1 is LGHNA and CDR2 is YSLEER. Between the trimmed V and J ends, which lost 0 bases and 4 bases, there was a span of 6 bases. The CDR3 has 14 amino acids.

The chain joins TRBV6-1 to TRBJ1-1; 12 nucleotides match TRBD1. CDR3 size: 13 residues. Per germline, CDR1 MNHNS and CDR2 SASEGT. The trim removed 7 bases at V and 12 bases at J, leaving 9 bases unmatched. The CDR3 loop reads CASKGQGARESFF. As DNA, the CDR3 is TGTGCCAGCAAGGGACAGGGGGCCCGCGAATCTTTCTTT.

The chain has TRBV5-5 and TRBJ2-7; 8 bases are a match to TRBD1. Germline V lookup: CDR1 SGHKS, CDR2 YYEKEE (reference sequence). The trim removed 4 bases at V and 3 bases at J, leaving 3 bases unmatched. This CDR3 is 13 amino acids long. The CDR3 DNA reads TGTGCCAGCAGCCCCAGGGGGCGCTACGAGCAGTACTTC. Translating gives CASSPRGRYEQYF.

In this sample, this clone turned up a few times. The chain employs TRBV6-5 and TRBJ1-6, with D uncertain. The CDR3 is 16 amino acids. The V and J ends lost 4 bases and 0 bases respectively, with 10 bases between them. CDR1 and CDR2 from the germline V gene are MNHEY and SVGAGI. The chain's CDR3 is CASSFHRDSYNSPLHF. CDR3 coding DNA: TGTGCCAGCAGTTTCCACAGAGACTCCTATAATTCACCCCTCCACTTT.

This CDR3 is CASSYANQPQHF. The CDR3 DNA is TGTGCCAGCAGTTACGCCAATCAGCCCCAGCATTTT. V and J are TRBV6-5 and TRBJ1-5; D gene ambiguous. Trimming cost V 2 bases and J 3 bases, with 2 bases left between them. Germline V CDR1 and CDR2: MNHEY, SVGAGI. This CDR3 has 12 residues.

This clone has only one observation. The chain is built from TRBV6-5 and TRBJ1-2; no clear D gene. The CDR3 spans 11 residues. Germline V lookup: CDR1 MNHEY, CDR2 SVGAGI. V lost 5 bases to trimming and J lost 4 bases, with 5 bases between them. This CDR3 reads CASSPGYGYTF. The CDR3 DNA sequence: TGTGCCAGCAGTCCTGGCTATGGCTACACCTTC.

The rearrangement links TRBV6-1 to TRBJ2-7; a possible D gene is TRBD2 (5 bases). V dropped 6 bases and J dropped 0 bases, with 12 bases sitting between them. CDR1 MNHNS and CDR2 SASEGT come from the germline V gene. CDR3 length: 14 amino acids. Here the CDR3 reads CASRRVLDSYEQYF. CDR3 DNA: TGTGCCAGCAGGAGGGTGCTAGACTCCTACGAGCAGTACTTC.

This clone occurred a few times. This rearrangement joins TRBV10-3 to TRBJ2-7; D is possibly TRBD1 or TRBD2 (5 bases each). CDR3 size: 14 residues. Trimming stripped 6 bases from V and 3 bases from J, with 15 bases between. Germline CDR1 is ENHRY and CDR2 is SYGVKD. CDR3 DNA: TGTGCCATCAGAGTCCGGGACGGGAACTACGAGCAGTACTTC. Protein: CAIRVRDGNYEQYF.

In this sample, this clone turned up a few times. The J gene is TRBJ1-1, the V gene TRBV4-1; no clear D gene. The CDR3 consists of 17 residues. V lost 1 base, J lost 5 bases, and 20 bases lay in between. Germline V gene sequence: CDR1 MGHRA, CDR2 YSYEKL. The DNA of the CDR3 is TGCGCCAGCAGCCAAGTGAATTTGGTCGCCCCGGGGACTGAAGCTTTCTTT. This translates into CASSQVNLVAPGTEAFF.

The CDR3 protein is CASSEGRETQYF. The DNA for the CDR3 is TGTGCCAGCAGTGAAGGTCGGGAGACCCAGTACTTC. The V call is TRBV2, the J call TRBJ2-5; no reliable D call. CDR3 size: 12 residues. CDR1 and CDR2 from the germline V gene are SNHLY and FYNNEI. V dropped 1 base and J dropped 5 bases, with 5 bases sitting between them.

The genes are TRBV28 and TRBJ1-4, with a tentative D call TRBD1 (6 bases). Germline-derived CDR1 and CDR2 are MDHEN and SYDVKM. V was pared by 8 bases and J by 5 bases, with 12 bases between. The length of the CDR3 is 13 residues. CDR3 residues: CASGRGDNEKLFF. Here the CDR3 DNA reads TGTGCCAGCGGCAGGGGCGACAATGAAAAACTGTTTTTT.

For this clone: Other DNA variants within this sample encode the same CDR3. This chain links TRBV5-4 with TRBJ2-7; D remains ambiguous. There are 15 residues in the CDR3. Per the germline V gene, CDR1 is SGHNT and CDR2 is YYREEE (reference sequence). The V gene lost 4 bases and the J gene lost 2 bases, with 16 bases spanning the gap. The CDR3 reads CASSADPQPAYEQYF. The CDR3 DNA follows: TGTGCCAGCAGCGCTGACCCCCAACCGGCCTACGAGCAGTACTTC.

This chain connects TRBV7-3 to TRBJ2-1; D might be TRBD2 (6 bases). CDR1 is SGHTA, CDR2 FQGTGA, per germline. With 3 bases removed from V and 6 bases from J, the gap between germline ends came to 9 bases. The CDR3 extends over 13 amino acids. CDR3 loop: CASSLRGLNEQFF. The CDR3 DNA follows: TGTGCCAGCAGCTTGCGGGGTCTCAATGAGCAGTTCTTC. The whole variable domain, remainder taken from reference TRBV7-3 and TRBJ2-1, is GAGVSQTPSNKVTEKGKYVELRCDPISGHTALYWYRQSLGQGPEFLIYFQGTGAADDSGLPNDRFFAVRPEGSVSTLKIQRTERGDSAVYLCASSLRGLNEQFFGPGTRLTVL.

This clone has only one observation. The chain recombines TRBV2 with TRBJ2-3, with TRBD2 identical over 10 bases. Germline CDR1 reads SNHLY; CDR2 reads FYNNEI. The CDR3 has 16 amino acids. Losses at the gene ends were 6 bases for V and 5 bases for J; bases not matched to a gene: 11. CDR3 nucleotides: TGTGCCAGCAGGGTCAGCGGGAGGGCCGGGTTAGATACGCAGTATTTT. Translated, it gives CASRVSGRAGLDTQYF.

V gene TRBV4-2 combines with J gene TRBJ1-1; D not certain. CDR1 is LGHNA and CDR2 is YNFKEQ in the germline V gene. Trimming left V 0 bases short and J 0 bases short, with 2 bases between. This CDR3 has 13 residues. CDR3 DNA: TGTGCCAGCAGCCAAGAGGTGAACACTGAAGCTTTCTTT. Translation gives CASSQEVNTEAFF.